The text below deals with one TCR beta chain. The CDR3 has 13 residues. Germline CDR1 and CDR2: WNHNN and SYGVQD (reference sequence). V was pared by 9 bases and J by 5 bases, with 17 bases between. Original methodology: Amplification of reference gene primers provided the estimated nucleated cell counts. The assay was immunoSEQ multiplex PCR, and TCRdb's table has in-frame clones only and misses some. That table furnishes V, J and clone size, whereas the DNA furnished D and trimming. Of 180,000 or so clones listed, 80% to 85% are singletons. The data belong to a study of blood T cell repertoires in COVID-19. Background on the study: Sites across the United States, Italy and Spain contributed samples from acute and convalescent COVID-19.

This chain joins TRBV10-1 and TRBJ2-7; perhaps TRBD1 as D (6 bases). This TCR derives from a human donor with acute or convalescent COVID-19. The donor label of this sample is uncertain. Sequences were obtained from peripheral blood. The CDR3 here is CASSKFRGDEQYF. CDR3 nucleotide sequence: TGCGCCAGTAGTAAGTTCAGGGGAGACGAGCAGTACTTC.